This T cell receptor beta chain appears in the sequencing data of a study of post-analysis software for immune sequencing data. Study-level information: Relapsing-remitting, secondary progressive and progressive-relapsing multiple sclerosis were all included among the disease courses.

This clonotype was seen ten or more times. Antigen: not known. Findings and limits, study-wide: Strong same-batch co-clustering of samples appeared with F measure clustering. Controls had lower frequencies than patients of roughly five TRBV segments, which included TRBV5-6, TRBV5-1 and TRBV20-1. Multiple sclerosis was associated with a significant reduction in normalized Chao1 diversity relative to controls.

The CDR3 sequence is 12 residues long. V shed 1 base and J shed 1 base, with 1 base lying between them. Per the germline V gene, CDR1 is SGHRS and CDR2 is YFSETQ. Each TCR beta cDNA library carried unique molecular identifiers. One entry per CDR3 protein, called by TCRdb with MiXCR from the PCR reads. The sample yields 380,000 or so distinct CDR3 sequences, less than 35% seen once. Sequencing was done on a sample of blood. This receptor was identified in a girl aged 10-17 years with multiple sclerosis. The J gene is TRBJ2-3, the V gene TRBV5-1; no clear D. The CDR3 is CASSLRTDTQYF. Written as DNA, the CDR3 is TGCGCCAGCAGCTTGCGCACAGATACGCAGTATTTT.